The 3 T cell receptor beta chains below all came from one sample that was sequenced in a study of blood T cells in healthy people across ages. The authors ran a second PCR of about 6 to 11 cycles using a sample-barcoded 5' primer and a J-beta primer mix. MiXCR was run by TCRdb on the 5' RACE reads, yielding one entry per CDR3 protein. The sample lists 650,000 to 1,000,000 distinct CDR3 sequences; about 47% were seen once. The specimen was blood. Receptors were obtained from a man of 80 years or more in good health.

This chain uses TRBV9 with TRBJ1-6; D unclear. The ends were cut back, 0 bases at V and 5 bases at J, with 9 bases in the middle. The CDR3 loop spans 15 amino acids. The V gene's germline CDR1 is SGDLS and CDR2 YYNGEE. CDR3 nucleotides: TGTGCCAGCAGCGTAGGAGGGATCGATAATTCACCCCTCCACTTT. Translating it yields CASSVGGIDNSPLHF. The full variable domain, rest sourced from reference TRBV9 and TRBJ1-6, is DSGVTQTPKHLITATGQRVTLRCSPRSGDLSVYWYQQSLDQGLQFLIQYYNGEERAKGNILERFSAQQFPDLHSELNLSSLELGDSALYFCASSVGGIDNSPLHFGNGTRLTVT.

The chain is built from TRBV7-2 and TRBJ1-4; D is perhaps TRBD1 (5 bases). Trimming left V 4 bases short and J 3 bases short, with 12 bases between. Germline V lookup: CDR1 SGHTA, CDR2 FQGNSA. This CDR3 is built from 15 residues. The CDR3 protein is CASSSGGGPNEKLFF. CDR3 coding DNA: TGTGCCAGCAGCTCCGGGGGAGGACCTAATGAAAAACTGTTTTTT.

Only one count was recorded for this clonotype. The rearrangement uses TRBV29-1 and TRBJ2-1; TRBD2 is a possible D gene (6 bases). V was cut by 6 bases and J by 2 bases, with 20 bases left in between. CDR1 SQVTM and CDR2 ANQGSEA come from the germline V gene. The CDR3 extends over 16 amino acids. The CDR3 DNA sequence: TGCAGCGTGCCCCTGGGGCGGGACGGAACCTACAATGAGCAGTTCTTC. Protein product: CSVPLGRDGTYNEQFF.